These 17 T cell receptor beta chains were sequenced from one sample in a study of CD8 T cells in ankylosing spondylitis. Study results and limitations: About 8 highly homologous variants made up a TCR beta motif, and this motif appeared characteristic of ankylosing spondylitis blood.

These receptors have no known antigen. MiXCR, applied by TCRdb to the 5' RACE reads, yields one record per CDR3 protein. The sample yields some 840,000 distinct CDR3 sequences, about 11% seen once. The sample comprised blood, either unsorted or a sorted T cell fraction (not recorded which). The source of these receptors is a male donor with ankylosing spondylitis.

This clonotype was counted between two and nine times. The rearrangement links TRBV7-2 to TRBJ2-7; no reliable D call. The V end lost 2 bases, the J end lost 0 bases, and 11 bases lay between the germline ends. CDR3 size: 15 residues. The germline V gene encodes CDR1 SGHTA and CDR2 FQGNSA. DNA of the CDR3: TGTGCCAGCAGCTTAAGAGCTTCTATCTCCTACGAGCAGTACTTC. It translates to CASSLRASISYEQYF.

This chain uses TRBV5-1 with TRBJ2-3; TRBD2 is a possible D gene (6 bases). The germline V and J ends were trimmed by 0 bases and 1 base, with 12 bases remaining between them. From germline, CDR1 is SGHRS and CDR2 YFSETQ. The CDR3 has 16 amino acids. The CDR3 DNA is TGCGCCAGCAGCTTGGCGCGGGGAGTTGGCACAGATACGCAGTATTTT. The encoded protein is CASSLARGVGTDTQYF.

This clonotype has only a few counts. The chain is built from TRBV20-1 and TRBJ1-1; the match to TRBD1 covers 9 bases. Germline lookup yields CDR1 DFQATT and CDR2 SNEGSKA (reference sequence). The CDR3 has 13 amino acids. V dropped 8 bases and J dropped 4; count of bases not matched to a gene: 8. The CDR3 sequence: CSLRQGGTTEAFF. CDR3 nucleotide sequence: TGCAGTTTGAGACAGGGGGGGACCACTGAAGCTTTCTTT.

This clonotype was seen a few times. The chain combines TRBV6-1 with TRBJ1-5; D uncertain. CDR3 length: 13 residues. V was clipped by 8 bases and J by 3 bases, with 11 bases between them. The germline CDR1 and CDR2 sequences are MNHNS and SASEGT. The CDR3 is CASRKVDNQPQHF. CDR3 nucleotide sequence: TGTGCCAGCCGGAAGGTCGACAATCAGCCCCAGCATTTT.

This clonotype was counted only a few times. This chain links TRBV20-1 with TRBJ1-1, with D unresolved. The CDR3 loop spans 13 amino acids. Trimming removed 2 bases from V and 4 bases from J, with 11 bases in between. Germline V gene data show CDR1 as DFQATT and CDR2 as SNEGSKA (reference sequence). The CDR3 spells CSARKAGGTEAFF. The DNA of the CDR3 is TGCAGTGCTAGAAAGGCAGGTGGCACTGAAGCTTTCTTT.

This clonotype has a handful of counts. The CDR3 here is CASSYSEARRELFF. CDR3 nucleotide sequence: TGTGCCAGCAGTTACTCGGAAGCGCGCCGGGAGCTGTTTTTT. The chain couples TRBV6-5 to TRBJ2-2; D not certain. Trimming took 0 bases from V and 9 from J, leaving 11 bases between them. Germline loops: CDR1 MNHEY, CDR2 SVGAGI. The CDR3 is 14 amino acids.

This clonotype was recorded at least ten times. The chain combines TRBV7-3 with TRBJ2-1, with TRBD2 matching over 10 bases. The CDR3 totals 16 residues. The V gene's germline CDR1 is SGHTA and CDR2 FQGTGA. V was pared by 4 bases and J by 7 bases, with 10 bases of the junction left unmatched. The DNA of the CDR3 is TGTGCCAGCAGCTCTACCGAGCGGGGGGGCCTAAATGAGCAGTTCTTC. Its translation: CASSSTERGGLNEQFF.

This clonotype was recorded many times. One junction end does not reproduce the germline sequence, and a read error may be involved. This chain uses TRBV20-1 with TRBJ2-7; TRBD2 matches 11 bases. This CDR3 contains 13 residues. The germline V gene has CDR1 DFQATT and CDR2 SNEGSKA (reference sequence). CDR3 nucleotide sequence: TGCAGTGCTAGAGAGACTAGCGGGGACTTAGATGGCTTC. Translating gives CSARETSGDLDGF.

The CDR3 here is CASSQDLLRATQYF. DNA for the CDR3: TGTGCCAGCAGCCAAGATCTTCTCAGGGCGACCCAGTACTTC. V is TRBV4-2 and J is TRBJ2-5, with D possibly being TRBD1 (5 bases). Germline-derived CDR1 and CDR2 are LGHNA and YNFKEQ. The V end was cut by 0 bases, the J end by 7 bases, with 12 bases between. The CDR3 totals 14 residues.

The V call is TRBV7-2, the J call TRBJ2-5; perhaps TRBD2 as D (5 bases). CDR3 size: 15 residues. The V gene lost 1 base and the J gene lost 3 bases, with 12 bases spanning the gap. Germline-derived CDR1 and CDR2 are SGHTA and FQGNSA. CDR3 in amino acids: CASSLVILREETQYF. The CDR3 DNA reads as TGTGCCAGCAGCTTAGTAATATTGAGGGAAGAGACCCAGTACTTC.

This clonotype was found many times. The genes are TRBV20-1 and TRBJ2-7, with D hard to call. The CDR3 extends over 10 amino acids. V lost 3 bases and J 6 bases, leaving 6 bases between the germline ends. Germline-derived CDR1 and CDR2 are DFQATT and SNEGSKA (reference sequence). For the CDR3, the DNA is TGCAGTGCTAGCAGAGGCGAGCAGTACTTC. Translating gives CSASRGEQYF.

This clonotype came up a few times. The chain carries TRBV20-1 and TRBJ1-5; D unclear. Germline V gene data show CDR1 as DFQATT and CDR2 as SNEGSKA (reference sequence). The V end was cut by 6 bases, the J end by 3 bases, with 6 bases between. This CDR3 is 11 amino acids long. CDR3 DNA sequence: TGCAGTGCGGCCCTCAATCAGCCCCAGCATTTT. Amino acid sequence: CSAALNQPQHF.

CDR3 loop: CSAIRQGHNEQFF. In DNA form, the CDR3 reads TGCAGTGCTATAAGACAGGGTCACAATGAGCAGTTCTTC. The chain recombines TRBV20-1 with TRBJ2-1; TRBD1 aligns across 7 bases. V was pared by 4 bases and J by 5 bases, with 5 bases of the junction left unmatched. Looked up from germline, CDR1 is DFQATT and CDR2 is SNEGSKA (reference sequence). CDR3 length: 13 residues.

This clonotype was observed many times. The CDR3 DNA sequence: TGTGCCAGCAGCCAAGAACCAGCAGGGGATCAGCCCCAGCATTTT. Encoded protein: CASSQEPAGDQPQHF. The genes are TRBV4-2 and TRBJ1-5; possible D gene TRBD1, 6 bases. CDR1 is LGHNA, CDR2 YNFKEQ, per germline. V lost 0 bases and J 5 bases, leaving 11 bases between the germline ends. The CDR3 extends over 15 amino acids.

This clonotype turned up a few times. J is TRBJ2-7 and V is TRBV12-3 or TRBV12-4; 12 nucleotides agree with TRBD2. The CDR3 is made up of 14 amino acids. V was pared by 4 bases and J by 4 bases, with 2 bases of the junction left unmatched. The CDR3 nucleotides read TGTGCCAGCAGTTCTAGCGGGAGGGATTACGAGCAGTACTTC. Amino acid sequence: CASSSSGRDYEQYF.

The chain employs TRBV7-3 and TRBJ2-1, with D possibly TRBD1 on 5 matching bases. Looked up from germline, CDR1 is SGHTA and CDR2 is FQGTGA. The CDR3 totals 14 residues. Trimming shortened V by 4 bases and J by 10 bases, and 17 bases separated the two germline ends. The CDR3 nucleotides read TGTGCCAGCAGCTACACCCCAGACCCAGGGGAGCAGTTCTTC. Protein sequence: CASSYTPDPGEQFF. Together with reference TRBV7-3 and TRBJ2-1, the CDR3 gives the full variable domain: GAGVSQTPSNKVTEKGKYVELRCDPISGHTALYWYRQSLGQGPEFLIYFQGTGAADDSGLPNDRFFAVRPEGSVSTLKIQRTERGDSAVYLCASSYTPDPGEQFFGPGTRLTVL.

This clonotype was seen more than once but under ten times. V gene TRBV5-1 combines with J gene TRBJ1-4; D possibly corresponds to TRBD1 (5 bases). The CDR3 runs 14 residues. Germline loops: CDR1 SGHRS, CDR2 YFSETQ. The V end lost 4 bases, the J end lost 7 bases, and 14 bases lay between the germline ends. The CDR3 loop reads CASSPGGVGEKLFF. CDR3 coding DNA: TGCGCCAGCAGCCCTGGGGGGGTTGGTGAAAAACTGTTTTTT. Looking up the rest from reference TRBV5-1 and TRBJ1-4 gives the full variable domain: KAGVTQTPRYLIKTRGQQVTLSCSPISGHRSVSWYQQTPGQGLQFLFEYFSETQRNKGNFPGRFSGRQFSNSRSEMNVSTLELGDSALYLCASSPGGVGEKLFFGSGTQLSVL.